These 27 T cell receptor beta chains share one sample of origin, sequenced in a study of prognosis after radiotherapy for stage I lung cancer. Amplicons of TCR beta CDR3 were generated from genomic DNA by two-round multiplex PCR. Primers were specific to each TRBV and TRBJ gene in first-round PCR. TCRdb itself ran the multiplex PCR reads through MiXCR, one entry per CDR3 protein. The repertoire holds about 22,000 distinct CDR3 sequences, with around 40% as singletons. The sequenced sample was PBMCs, obtained before or after stereotactic body radiation therapy (not recorded which). Every receptor here comes from a donor aged 50 or older with non-small cell lung cancer.

This clonotype was counted ten times or more. V gene TRBV27 combines with J gene TRBJ1-6; D unclear. V was clipped by 2 bases and J by 6 bases, with 14 bases between them. CDR1 is MNHEY and CDR2 is SMNVEV in the germline V gene (reference sequence). The CDR3 sequence is 16 residues long. CDR3 residues: CASSLLTTNLNSPLHF. DNA for the CDR3: TGTGCCAGCAGTTTACTAACCACAAACCTTAATTCACCCCTCCACTTT.

This clonotype was found many times. The gene calls are TRBV7-3 and TRBJ1-1, with 8 bases fitting TRBD1. J was trimmed by 1 base and V by 4 bases; bases with no gene match: 2. Per germline, CDR1 SGHTA and CDR2 FQGTGA. This CDR3 is 14 amino acids long. The CDR3 sequence: CASSSGQGNTEAFF. CDR3 in DNA: TGTGCCAGCAGCTCCGGACAGGGGAACACTGAAGCTTTCTTT.

This clonotype was detected many times. V gene TRBV28 combines with J gene TRBJ2-2; 11 bases fit TRBD2. There are 15 residues in the CDR3. Losses at the gene ends were 6 bases for V and 5 bases for J; bases not matched to a gene: 5. The germline V gene encodes CDR1 MDHEN and CDR2 SYDVKM. CDR3 nucleotides: TGTGCCAGCAGACGGGGACTAGCGGAGACCGGGGAGCTGTTTTTT. It specifies CASRRGLAETGELFF.

This chain uses TRBV9 with TRBJ2-1, with a weak D call TRBD2 (6 bases). Germline values: CDR1 SGDLS, CDR2 YYNGEE. V lost 3 bases and J 6 bases, leaving 16 bases between the germline ends. This CDR3 has 15 amino acids. The DNA of the CDR3 is TGTGCCAGCAGCGGAGAAGGGACTCCCGTCAATGAGCAGTTCTTC. This gives the protein CASSGEGTPVNEQFF.

The V gene is TRBV20-1, the J gene TRBJ2-3, with 11 bases fitting TRBD2. In germline, CDR1 is DFQATT, CDR2 SNEGSKA (reference sequence). CDR3 length equals 19 residues. The V and J ends lost 6 bases and 13 bases, in that order; junction bases with no gene match: 30. The CDR3 bases are TGCAGTGCAGCTAATCAGAGACTAGCGGGAACTCTCCTGGCAGATAAGAAGTATTTT. Protein: CSAANQRLAGTLLADKKYF.

This clonotype was picked up many times. V is TRBV20-1 and J is TRBJ2-2, with TRBD1 matching 10 bases. The CDR3 runs to 13 residues. The germline CDR1 and CDR2 sequences are DFQATT and SNEGSKA (reference sequence). With V trimmed by 6 bases and J by 5 bases, 3 bases remained unmatched. CDR3 in DNA: TGCAGTGCCCAGGGACAGGGGACCGGGGAGCTGTTTTTT. As protein: CSAQGQGTGELFF.

Note on this clonotype: A far larger clone is one base from this, pointing to a likely read error. The J gene is TRBJ2-5, the V gene TRBV5-1; 9 bases fit TRBD1. Trimming removed 4 bases from V and 11 bases from J; junction bases left unmatched: 15. The CDR3 has 15 residues. Germline V gene data show CDR1 as SGHRS and CDR2 as YFSETQ. CDR3 loop: CASSVRDRDASEQYF. CDR3 DNA sequence: TGCGCCAGCAGCGTCCGGGACAGGGACGCCTCTGAGCAGTACTTC.

This clonotype was detected ten times or more. The CDR3 DNA sequence: TGTGCCATCAGTGAGTCGGACAGTTATAATTCACCCCTCCACTTT. It specifies CAISESDSYNSPLHF. V is TRBV10-3 and J is TRBJ1-6; tentative D call: TRBD1 (6 bases). The V end lost 0 bases, the J end lost 4 bases, and 7 bases lay between the germline ends. Germline-derived CDR1 and CDR2 are ENHRY and SYGVKD. The CDR3 loop spans 15 amino acids.

V and J are TRBV6-1 and TRBJ2-2; weak D call: TRBD1 (5 bases). The CDR3 runs to 15 residues. Trimming removed 8 bases from V and 0 bases from J, with 13 bases in between. CDR1 and CDR2 from the germline V gene are MNHNS and SASEGT. The DNA of the CDR3 is TGTGCCAGCGGGGCTTATCAAGCGAACACCGGGGAGCTGTTTTTT. Translating gives CASGAYQANTGELFF.

In DNA form, the CDR3 reads TGTGCCACCAGTTTTACCCGGGACCGAACACCGGGGGAGCTGTTTTTT. As protein: CATSFTRDRTPGELFF. This chain uses TRBV24-1 with TRBJ2-2; either TRBD1 or TRBD2 may supply D (5 bases each). V was shortened by 6 bases and J by 8 bases, with 21 bases between the two germline ends. Germline values: CDR1 KGHDR, CDR2 SFDVKD. The CDR3 extends over 16 amino acids.

This clonotype was recorded many times. The rearrangement uses TRBV5-1 and TRBJ2-3; unclear D gene. This CDR3 region has 14 residues. Germline CDR1 SGHRS, CDR2 YFSETQ. V was cut by 0 bases and J by 2 bases, with 7 bases left in between. The chain's CDR3 is CASSLASPTDTQYF. In nucleotides, the CDR3 is TGCGCCAGCAGCTTGGCCTCACCCACAGATACGCAGTATTTT.

At least ten counts were recorded for this clonotype. The V gene is TRBV5-6, the J gene TRBJ2-2; 10 bases map to TRBD1. This CDR3 is 15 amino acids long. The V and J ends lost 4 bases and 5 bases, in that order; junction bases with no gene match: 5. Germline V gene lookup returns CDR1 SGHDT and CDR2 YYEEEE. The DNA for the CDR3 is TGTGCCAGCAGCGCGACAGGGGGCAAAACCGGGGAGCTGTTTTTT. It codes for CASSATGGKTGELFF.

This clonotype was observed at least ten times. V gene TRBV29-1 combines with J gene TRBJ1-4; no reliable D call. The CDR3 has 11 residues. Germline V gives CDR1 SQVTM, CDR2 ANQGSEA. DNA of the CDR3: TGCGGAGGGATTGGTAATGAAAAACTGTTTTTT. This encodes CGGIGNEKLFF.

Note on this clonotype: This may be a read error: a much more frequent sequence differs by one nucleotide. The chain combines TRBV4-2 with TRBJ2-3, with D possibly called TRBD1 or TRBD2 (5 bases each). CDR1 is LGHNA and CDR2 is YNFKEQ in the germline V gene. CDR3 length: 13 residues. V lost 5 bases and J lost 7, with 13 bases in between. CDR3 region: CASSELGVNTQYF. CDR3 nucleotide sequence: TGTGCCAGCAGCGAGTTGGGGGTAAATACGCAGTATTTT.

V usage is TRBV5-1 and J usage is TRBJ2-2, with unresolved D. Trimming took off 0 bases at V and 7 bases at J, with 7 bases between the two ends. Germline values: CDR1 SGHRS, CDR2 YFSETQ. CDR3 length: 13 residues. CDR3 DNA: TGCGCCAGCAGCTTGGAGGAATTCGGGGAGCTGTTTTTT. It yields the protein CASSLEEFGELFF.

This clonotype has a count of ten or more. V is TRBV7-9 and J is TRBJ2-1; D may be TRBD2 (6 bases). V lost 5 bases to trimming and J lost 5 bases, with 10 bases between them. The CDR3 runs to 13 residues. The germline gives CDR1 SEHNR, CDR2 FQNEAQ (reference sequence). This CDR3 reads CASSTGVNNEQFF. The CDR3 coding sequence is TGTGCCAGCAGCACGGGGGTCAACAATGAGCAGTTCTTC. Variable domain in full (rest from reference TRBV7-9 and TRBJ2-1): DTGVSQNPRHKITKRGQNVTFRCDPISEHNRLYWYRQTLGQGPEFLTYFQNEAQLEKSRLLSDRFSAERPKGSFSTLEIQRTEQGDSAMYLCASSTGVNNEQFFGPGTRLTVL.

This clonotype was picked up many times. The gene calls are TRBV19 and TRBJ2-1, with a tentative D call TRBD1 (5 bases). The CDR3 length is 14 residues. V lost 8 bases and J lost 4, with 15 bases in between. CDR1 is LNHDA, CDR2 SQIVND, per germline (reference sequence). CDR3 protein: CASGSQTDYNEQFF. CDR3 DNA: TGTGCCAGTGGGTCCCAGACAGATTACAATGAGCAGTTCTTC.

The V gene is TRBV6-1, the J gene TRBJ2-2, with a weak D call TRBD1 (6 bases). The CDR3 runs 14 residues. The ends were cut back, 8 bases at V and 7 bases at J, with 17 bases in the middle. Germline V lookup: CDR1 MNHNS, CDR2 SASEGT. As DNA, the CDR3 is TGTGCCAGCTGGACAGTGTCTCTTGTCGGGGAGCTGTTTTTT. Residues: CASWTVSLVGELFF.

This chain uses TRBV6-5 with TRBJ2-2, with a weak D call TRBD2 (6 bases). V was pared by 4 bases and J by 3 bases, with 15 bases between. Germline V gene lookup returns CDR1 MNHEY and CDR2 SVGAGI. The CDR3 runs 16 residues. CDR3 nucleotides: TGTGCCAGCAGTTGGGACTTCACGGTGGACACCGGGGAGCTGTTTTTT. Its translation is CASSWDFTVDTGELFF.

This clonotype came up many times. The chain has TRBV19 and TRBJ2-1; the D gene is possibly TRBD2 (6 bases). Germline V lookup: CDR1 LNHDA, CDR2 SQIVND (reference sequence). This CDR3 has 13 residues. V was pared by 3 bases and J by 6 bases, with 9 bases between. CDR3 sequence: CASSIPGSNEQFF. The CDR3 DNA follows: TGTGCCAGTAGTATCCCCGGGAGCAATGAGCAGTTCTTC. The full variable domain, with the rest looked up from reference TRBV19 and TRBJ2-1, is DGGITQSPKYLFRKEGQNVTLSCEQNLNHDAMYWYRQDPGQGLRLIYYSQIVNDFQKGDIAEGYSVSREKKESFPLTVTSAQKNPTAFYLCASSIPGSNEQFFGPGTRLTVL.

This clonotype appeared once. A single base separates this from a much larger clone, so it may be a read error. The CDR3 DNA follows: TGTGCCAGAAGTGGTAGCGGGAGCAAAAACATTCAGTACTTC. Translated: CARSGSGSKNIQYF. This chain uses TRBV6-1 with TRBJ2-4; 9 bases align to TRBD2. The CDR3 is made up of 14 amino acids. CDR1 is MNHNS and CDR2 is SASEGT in the germline V gene.

The chain combines TRBV6-1 with TRBJ2-2; maybe TRBD2 (5 bases). The germline gives CDR1 MNHNS, CDR2 SASEGT. This CDR3 comprises 13 residues. Trimming removed 7 bases from V and 4 bases from J, with 10 bases in between. The CDR3 region is CASKTAATGELFF. In nucleotides, the CDR3 is TGTGCCAGCAAAACAGCGGCCACCGGGGAGCTGTTTTTT.

This chain connects TRBV6-2 or TRBV6-3 to TRBJ2-7, with TRBD2 matching over 8 bases. Germline V CDR1 and CDR2: MNHEY, SVGEGT. This CDR3 is built from 15 residues. V shed 6 bases, J shed 0 bases, and the junction held 7 bases outside the gene matches. The CDR3 reads CASRSSGVLSYEQYF. CDR3 sequence (DNA): TGTGCCAGCAGGAGTAGCGGGGTGCTCTCCTACGAGCAGTACTTC.

In its sample, this clonotype was seen many times. The chain recombines TRBV7-2 with TRBJ2-2; TRBD2 aligns across 7 bases. J gave up 2 bases and V 3 bases, and 3 bases lay outside the gene matches. The CDR3 has 15 residues. Germline CDR1 and CDR2: SGHTA and FQGNSA. CDR3 coding DNA: TGTGCCAGCAGCTTCCTAGCGGTTAACACCGGGGAGCTGTTTTTT. It encodes CASSFLAVNTGELFF.

This clonotype was counted ten times or more. This chain links TRBV9 with TRBJ2-3, with a weak D call TRBD2 (6 bases). Per the germline V gene, CDR1 is SGDLS and CDR2 is YYNGEE. The CDR3 contains 17 residues. V was pared by 0 bases and J by 3 bases, with 17 bases between. CDR3 sequence: CASSVAISGGGTDTQYF. The DNA of the CDR3 is TGTGCCAGCAGCGTAGCCATTAGCGGTGGGGGGACAGATACGCAGTATTTT.

This clonotype showed up just a few times. The chain recombines TRBV7-3 with TRBJ1-2; possible D gene TRBD1, 5 bases. The CDR3 is 14 amino acids. Trimming shortened V by 2 bases and J by 8 bases, and 15 bases separated the two germline ends. The germline V gene has CDR1 SGHTA and CDR2 FQGTGA. The CDR3 is CASSLSGQGEGYTF. In DNA, the CDR3 is TGTGCCAGCAGCTTATCGGGTCAGGGCGAAGGCTACACCTTC.

The chain combines TRBV10-3 with TRBJ2-1; perhaps TRBD2 as D (5 bases). This CDR3 spans 15 amino acids. The germline V gene has CDR1 ENHRY and CDR2 SYGVKD. V was pared by 0 bases and J by 8 bases, with 14 bases between. The DNA of the CDR3 is TGTGCCATCAGTGAGTCGGTCTCTGTCGGGGATGAGCAGTTCTTC. The encoded protein is CAISESVSVGDEQFF.